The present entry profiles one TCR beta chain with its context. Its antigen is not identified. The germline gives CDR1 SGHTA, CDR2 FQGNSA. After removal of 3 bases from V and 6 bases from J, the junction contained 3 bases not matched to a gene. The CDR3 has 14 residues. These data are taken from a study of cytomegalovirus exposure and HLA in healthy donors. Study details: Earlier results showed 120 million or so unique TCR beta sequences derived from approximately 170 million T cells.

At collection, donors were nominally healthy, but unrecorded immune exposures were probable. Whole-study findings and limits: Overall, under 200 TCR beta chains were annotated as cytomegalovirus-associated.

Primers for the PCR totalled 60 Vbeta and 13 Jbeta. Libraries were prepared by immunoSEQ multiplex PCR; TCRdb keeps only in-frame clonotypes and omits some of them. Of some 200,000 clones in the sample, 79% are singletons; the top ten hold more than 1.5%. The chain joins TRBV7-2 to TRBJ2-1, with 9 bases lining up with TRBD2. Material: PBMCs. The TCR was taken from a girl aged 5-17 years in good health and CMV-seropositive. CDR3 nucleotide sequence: TGTGCCAGCAGCTTTGGCGGGGGGGCCAATGAGCAGTTCTTC. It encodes CASSFGGGANEQFF.